This T cell receptor beta chain was captured in a study of T cell changes during pregnancy in multiple sclerosis. Here immunoSEQ multiplex PCR was the method, and the copy in TCRdb shows in-frame clones only, minus some. Altogether under 15,000 clones are present, about 90% being singletons, with the ten largest covering 8% to 9%. CDR1 and CDR2 from the germline V gene are SNHLY and FYNNEI. This CDR3 has 14 amino acids. V was trimmed by 6 bases and J by 10 bases, leaving 19 bases between them. This clonotype was sampled from a female donor with multiple sclerosis, enrolled in a pregnancy study. The sequenced sample was CD8+ T cells from peripheral blood mononuclear cells, obtained in the first trimester of pregnancy. This chain joins TRBV2 and TRBJ1-5, with D possibly being TRBD1 (5 bases). CDR3 sequence reads: CASSERGNIVPQHF. Here the CDR3 DNA reads TGTGCCAGCAGCGAACGGGGGAACATAGTCCCCCAGCATTTT.